Following are 21 T cell receptor beta chains from one sample sequenced in a study of T cell responses to AZD1222 COVID-19 vaccine. The protocol was immunoSEQ multiplex PCR, while the TCRdb copy is restricted to in-frame clones and leaves out a portion. The sample contains 52,000 or so clones, approximately 84% of which appear only once. The specimen was peripheral blood, collected on day 0 of AZD1222 vaccination. The receptors were sampled from an adult in good health.

This clone appeared a few times. In DNA form, the CDR3 reads TGTGCCAGCAGTTTAAGGTTCACTAGCGGGAGGGTCGCTGGGGCCAACGTCCTGACTTTC. Translating it yields CASSLRFTSGRVAGANVLTF. The chain joins TRBV27 to TRBJ2-6, with 13 bases that match TRBD2. The germline gives CDR1 MNHEY, CDR2 SMNVEV (reference sequence). Trimming took 2 bases from V and 2 from J; bases not matched to a gene: 9. This CDR3 spans 20 amino acids.

The rearrangement joins TRBV16 to TRBJ1-2; D ambiguous. Germline values: CDR1 KGHSY, CDR2 FQNENV. The V gene lost 4 bases and the J gene lost 8 bases, with 14 bases spanning the gap. The CDR3 spans 13 residues. CDR3: CASSREGATGYTF. For the CDR3, the DNA is TGTGCCAGCAGCCGTGAGGGCGCGACCGGCTACACCTTC.

V gene TRBV11-3 combines with J gene TRBJ2-2; D not resolved. This CDR3 comprises 16 residues. Germline V gene data show CDR1 as SGHNT and CDR2 as YENEEA. Between the trimmed V and J ends, which lost 2 bases and 2 bases, there was a span of 12 bases. CDR3 sequence (DNA): TGTGCCAGCAGCTTAAGTTACGGCAGAAACACCGGGGAGCTGTTTTTT. This translates into CASSLSYGRNTGELFF.

The chain has TRBV30 and TRBJ2-7; D remains ambiguous. CDR1 GTSNPN and CDR2 SVGIG come from the germline V gene (reference sequence). Between the trimmed V and J ends, which lost 1 base and 4 bases, there was a span of 11 bases. The CDR3 contains 13 residues. The CDR3 DNA is TGTGCCTGGAGTGGGTCTAGTACTTACGAGCAGTACTTC. It codes for CAWSGSSTYEQYF.

This clone has a single count. The chain employs TRBV11-2 and TRBJ2-3; D gene ambiguous. Germline assignment: CDR1 SGHAT and CDR2 FQNNGV. The CDR3 has 12 amino acids. Trimming removed 2 bases at V and 6 bases at J, with 6 bases between. CDR3 residues: CASSLSSDTQYF. CDR3 coding DNA: TGTGCCAGCAGCTTATCGAGCGATACGCAGTATTTT.

The rearrangement joins TRBV2 to TRBJ1-2; no definite D call. Between the trimmed V and J ends, which lost 1 base and 4 bases, there was a span of 10 bases. CDR3 length equals 14 residues. Per the germline V gene, CDR1 is SNHLY and CDR2 is FYNNEI. CDR3 sequence reads: CASSEGEKRYGYTF. The CDR3, as DNA: TGTGCCAGCAGTGAAGGGGAGAAACGCTATGGCTACACCTTC.

J is TRBJ2-5 and V is TRBV30, with 7 bases lining up with TRBD1. Germline CDR1 is GTSNPN and CDR2 is SVGIG (reference sequence). The J segment lost 5 bases and the V segment lost 2 bases, leaving 5 bases of the junction unmatched. The CDR3 sequence is 13 residues long. In nucleotides, the CDR3 is TGTGCCTGGAGTAGGGACAGCCGTGAGACCCAGTACTTC. Translation gives CAWSRDSRETQYF. Together with reference TRBV30 and TRBJ2-5, the CDR3 gives the full variable domain: SQTIHQWPATLVQPVGSPLSLECTVEGTSNPNLYWYRQAAGRGLQLLFYSVGIGQISSEVPQNLSASRPQDRQFILSSKKLLLSDSGFYLCAWSRDSRETQYFGPGTRLLVL.

J is TRBJ1-1 and V is TRBV7-8; 7 bases are a match to TRBD1. Germline V CDR1 and CDR2: SGHVS, FQNEAQ. This CDR3 contains 14 residues. V dropped 1 base and J dropped 5; count of bases not matched to a gene: 4. CDR3 DNA sequence: TGTGCCAGCAGCTTAGACAGGGGATGGACTGAAGCTTTCTTT. Protein: CASSLDRGWTEAFF.

The gene calls are TRBV7-9 and TRBJ2-1; the D gene is possibly TRBD2 (6 bases). This CDR3 has 14 residues. With 2 bases removed from V and 9 bases from J, the gap between germline ends came to 14 bases. CDR1 and CDR2 from the germline V gene are SEHNR and FQNEAQ (reference sequence). The CDR3 DNA reads TGTGCCAGCAGCTTAATCTCGGGAGAGGCTGAGCAGTTCTTC. Translating it yields CASSLISGEAEQFF.

This chain connects TRBV15 to TRBJ2-7; weak D call: TRBD2 (6 bases). The V gene lost 0 bases and the J gene lost 2 bases, with 14 bases spanning the gap. The CDR3 is 16 amino acids. Germline values: CDR1 LNHNV, CDR2 YYDKDF (reference sequence). The CDR3 DNA reads TGTGCCACCAGCAGAGAGCAAGCGGGCTCCCCCTACGAGCAGTACTTC. This sequence encodes CATSREQAGSPYEQYF.

The chain is built from TRBV29-1 and TRBJ1-1; D call uncertain. The CDR3 is 12 residues long. V dropped 4 bases and J dropped 1 base, with 7 bases sitting between them. Germline CDR1 and CDR2: SQVTM and ANQGSEA. The CDR3 sequence: CSVAKANTEAFF. DNA for the CDR3: TGCAGCGTTGCGAAAGCGAACACTGAAGCTTTCTTT.

The V call is TRBV11-3, the J call TRBJ1-4; 7 bases are shared with TRBD1. The J segment lost 7 bases and the V segment lost 5 bases, leaving 7 bases of the junction unmatched. The CDR3 is made up of 14 amino acids. CDR1 is SGHNT, CDR2 YENEEA, per germline. The CDR3 sequence is CASSMDRRAEKLFF. In nucleotides, the CDR3 is TGTGCCAGCAGCATGGACAGGCGGGCTGAAAAACTGTTTTTT.

The chain links TRBV7-2 to TRBJ2-7; TRBD2 matches at 7 bases. J gave up 7 bases and V 2 bases, and 20 bases lay outside the gene matches. The CDR3 is made up of 18 amino acids. Per germline, CDR1 SGHTA and CDR2 FQGNSA. DNA of the CDR3: TGTGCCAGCAGCTTAAGGGGCAGACTAGCCCCGTATTGGGAAGAGCAGTACTTC. Its translation is CASSLRGRLAPYWEEQYF.

V and J are TRBV9 and TRBJ2-1; 11 bases map to TRBD2. V gave up 3 bases and J gave up 8 bases; unmatched junction bases: 7. The V gene's germline CDR1 is SGDLS and CDR2 YYNGEE. This CDR3 spans 15 amino acids. CDR3 nucleotide sequence: TGTGCCAGCAGCGAAACTAGCGGGAGAGGGTATGAGCAGTTCTTC. Its protein is CASSETSGRGYEQFF.

The chain uses TRBV30 and TRBJ1-2; 8 bases fit TRBD1. Germline values: CDR1 GTSNPN, CDR2 SVGIG (reference sequence). J was trimmed by 5 bases and V by 3 bases; bases with no gene match: 20. The CDR3 consists of 18 residues. The CDR3 is CAWRDRYETGDAIYGYTF. The CDR3 coding sequence is TGTGCCTGGAGGGATCGCTACGAGACAGGGGATGCCATTTATGGCTACACCTTC. Combining the CDR3 with reference TRBV30 and TRBJ1-2 gives the whole variable domain SQTIHQWPATLVQPVGSPLSLECTVEGTSNPNLYWYRQAAGRGLQLLFYSVGIGQISSEVPQNLSASRPQDRQFILSSKKLLLSDSGFYLCAWRDRYETGDAIYGYTFGSGTRLTVV.

The chain combines TRBV6-5 with TRBJ1-5; 8 bases align to TRBD1. Germline CDR1 is MNHEY and CDR2 is SVGAGI. V shed 4 bases, J shed 7 bases, and the junction held 3 bases outside the gene matches. The CDR3 sequence is 13 residues long. CDR3 region: CASSSGGRQPQHF. Written as DNA, the CDR3 is TGTGCCAGCAGTTCAGGGGGCCGGCAGCCCCAGCATTTT.

The gene calls are TRBV2 and TRBJ2-2; 11 nucleotides line up with TRBD2. Germline-derived CDR1 and CDR2 are SNHLY and FYNNEI. Trimming took 1 base from V and 6 from J; bases not matched to a gene: 4. The CDR3 sequence is 16 residues long. DNA of the CDR3: TGTGCCAGCAGTGAAGGCCTACTAGCGGGAGCCGGGGAGCTGTTTTTT. It translates to CASSEGLLAGAGELFF.

The CDR3 sequence: CASSLPTGTIGYTF. CDR3 sequence (DNA): TGTGCCAGCAGCTTACCGACAGGGACGATTGGCTACACCTTC. This chain connects TRBV9 to TRBJ1-2, with 7 bases that match TRBD1. The V and J ends lost 4 bases and 7 bases, in that order; junction bases with no gene match: 10. The CDR3 has 14 amino acids. Germline V gives CDR1 SGDLS, CDR2 YYNGEE.

The CDR3 nucleotides read TGTGCCTGGAAAAAGGGGACTGGGACCTACGAGCAGTACTTC. It yields the protein CAWKKGTGTYEQYF. The rearrangement links TRBV30 to TRBJ2-7, with D maybe TRBD2 (6 bases). V lost 4 bases and J lost 2, with 15 bases in between. Germline V lookup: CDR1 GTSNPN, CDR2 SVGIG (reference sequence). This CDR3 has 14 residues.

The V and J genes are TRBV27 and TRBJ2-7; 8 nucleotides align to TRBD1. The V gene end was trimmed by 5 bases and the J gene end by 2 bases; junction bases not matched to a gene: 8. The CDR3 sequence is 15 residues long. Germline V gene lookup returns CDR1 MNHEY and CDR2 SMNVEV (reference sequence). CDR3 sequence reads: CASSPGQGSTYEQYF. The CDR3 nucleotides read TGTGCCAGCAGTCCCGGACAGGGTTCTACCTACGAGCAGTACTTC.

This clone has just a few counts. CDR3 region: CASSEATGGSYEQYF. The CDR3 nucleotides are TGTGCCAGCAGTGAAGCTACAGGGGGCTCCTACGAGCAGTACTTC. The chain couples TRBV6-1 to TRBJ2-7; 8 bases align to TRBD1. The CDR3 sequence is 15 residues long. Germline V gives CDR1 MNHNS, CDR2 SASEGT. With V trimmed by 0 bases and J by 0 bases, 1 base remained unmatched.